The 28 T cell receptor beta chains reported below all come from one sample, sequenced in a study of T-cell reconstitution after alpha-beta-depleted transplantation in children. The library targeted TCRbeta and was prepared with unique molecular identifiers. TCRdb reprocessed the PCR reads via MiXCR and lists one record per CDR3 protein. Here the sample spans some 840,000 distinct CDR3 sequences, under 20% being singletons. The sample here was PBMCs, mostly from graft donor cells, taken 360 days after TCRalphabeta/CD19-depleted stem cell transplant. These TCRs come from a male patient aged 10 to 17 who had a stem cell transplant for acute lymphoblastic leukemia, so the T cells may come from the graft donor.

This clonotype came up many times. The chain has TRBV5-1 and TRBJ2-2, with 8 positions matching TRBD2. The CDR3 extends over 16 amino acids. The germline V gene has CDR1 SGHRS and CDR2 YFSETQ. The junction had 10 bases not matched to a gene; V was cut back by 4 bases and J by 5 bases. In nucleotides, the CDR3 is TGCGCCAGCAGCGACGGCCGACTAGCGCGAACCGGGGAGCTGTTTTTT. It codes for CASSDGRLARTGELFF.

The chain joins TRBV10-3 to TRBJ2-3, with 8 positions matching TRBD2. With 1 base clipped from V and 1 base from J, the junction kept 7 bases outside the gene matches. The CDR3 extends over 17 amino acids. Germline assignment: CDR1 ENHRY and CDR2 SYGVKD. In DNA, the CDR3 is TGTGCCATCAGTGAGTTACTTAGCGGGGAGGGCACAGATACGCAGTATTTT. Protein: CAISELLSGEGTDTQYF.

CDR3 sequence: CASRSHSGTSGSSYNEQFF. CDR3 coding DNA: TGTGCAAGTCGCTCGCATTCCGGGACTAGCGGGAGCTCCTACAATGAGCAGTTCTTC. The J gene is TRBJ2-1, the V gene TRBV12-2; the D call of TRBD2 is as the table states it, not checked on the DNA. TRBV12-2 is deemed a pseudogene. The CDR3 length is 19 residues.

CDR3 protein: CATSRVRLGELFF. DNA of the CDR3: TGTGCCACCAGCAGAGTTCGGCTCGGGGAGCTGTTTTTT. The chain recombines TRBV15 with TRBJ2-2; D call uncertain. V shed 1 base and J shed 7 bases, with 7 bases lying between them. Germline-derived CDR1 and CDR2 are LNHNV and YYDKDF (reference sequence). This CDR3 is built from 13 residues.

The CDR3 protein is CASSEYVYTDTQYF. The CDR3, as DNA: TGCGCCAGCAGTGAGTACGTCTACACAGATACGCAGTATTTT. V and J are TRBV10-2 and TRBJ2-3; D ambiguous. This CDR3 contains 14 residues. Germline CDR1 and CDR2: WSHSY and SAAADI. V was pared by 1 base and J by 2 bases, with 7 bases between.

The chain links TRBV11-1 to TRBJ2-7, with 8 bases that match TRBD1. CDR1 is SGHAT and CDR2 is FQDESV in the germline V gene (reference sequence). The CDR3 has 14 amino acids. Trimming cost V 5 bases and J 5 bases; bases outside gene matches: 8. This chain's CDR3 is CASSGWTGTNEQYF. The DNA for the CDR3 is TGTGCCAGCAGCGGGTGGACAGGGACGAACGAGCAGTACTTC.

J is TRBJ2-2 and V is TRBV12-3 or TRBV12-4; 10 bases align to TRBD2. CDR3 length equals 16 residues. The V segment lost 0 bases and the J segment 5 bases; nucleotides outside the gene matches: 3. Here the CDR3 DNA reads TGTGCCAGCAGTTTAGCGCTAGCGGGAGATACCGGGGAGCTGTTTTTT. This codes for CASSLALAGDTGELFF.

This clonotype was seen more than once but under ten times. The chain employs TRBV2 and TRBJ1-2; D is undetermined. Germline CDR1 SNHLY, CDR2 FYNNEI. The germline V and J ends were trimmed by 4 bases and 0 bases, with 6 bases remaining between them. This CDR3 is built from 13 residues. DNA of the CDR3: TGTGCCAGCAGTGCCCGCTCTAACTATGGCTACACCTTC. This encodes CASSARSNYGYTF.

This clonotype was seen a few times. The CDR3 here is CASSLTDGVYYGYTF. The CDR3 DNA reads as TGTGCCAGCTCGCTCACCGATGGGGTATACTATGGCTACACCTTC. The chain links TRBV18 to TRBJ1-2; no reliable D call. V was cut by 6 bases and J by 3 bases, with 17 bases left in between. The germline V gene encodes CDR1 KGHSH and CDR2 LQKENI. The CDR3 runs to 15 residues.

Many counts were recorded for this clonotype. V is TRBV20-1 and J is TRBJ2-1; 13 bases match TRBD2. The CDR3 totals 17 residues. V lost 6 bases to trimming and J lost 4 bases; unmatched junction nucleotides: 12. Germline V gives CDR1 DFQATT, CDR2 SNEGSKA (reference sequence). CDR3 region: CSALGLAGERVYNEQFF. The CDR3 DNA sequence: TGCAGTGCCCTCGGACTAGCGGGAGAACGGGTTTACAATGAGCAGTTCTTC.

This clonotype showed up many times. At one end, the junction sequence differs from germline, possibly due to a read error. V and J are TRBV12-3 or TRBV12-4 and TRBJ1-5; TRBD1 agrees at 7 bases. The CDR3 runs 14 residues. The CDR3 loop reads CASSLGGTNQPQHF. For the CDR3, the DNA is TGTGCCAGCAGCTTAGGGGGCACAAATCAGCCCCAGCATTTT.

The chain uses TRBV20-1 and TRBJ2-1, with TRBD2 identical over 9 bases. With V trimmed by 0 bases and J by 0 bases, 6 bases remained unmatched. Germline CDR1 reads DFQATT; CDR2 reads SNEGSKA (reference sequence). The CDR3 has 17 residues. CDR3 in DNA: TGCAGTGCTAGAGATAGAAGCGGGAGGCTCTCCTACAATGAGCAGTTCTTC. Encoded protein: CSARDRSGRLSYNEQFF.

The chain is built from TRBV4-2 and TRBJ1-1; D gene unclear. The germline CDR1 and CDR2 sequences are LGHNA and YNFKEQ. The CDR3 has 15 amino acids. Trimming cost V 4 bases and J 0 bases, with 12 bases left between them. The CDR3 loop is CASSPQDTVNTEAFF. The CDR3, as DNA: TGTGCCAGCAGCCCCCAAGACACGGTGAACACTGAAGCTTTCTTT.

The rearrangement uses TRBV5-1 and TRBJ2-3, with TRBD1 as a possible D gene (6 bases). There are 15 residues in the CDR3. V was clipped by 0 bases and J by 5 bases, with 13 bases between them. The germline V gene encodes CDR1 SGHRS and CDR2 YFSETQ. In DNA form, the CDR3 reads TGCGCCAGCAGCTTGGCACAGGGAAAAATAGATACGCAGTATTTT. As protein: CASSLAQGKIDTQYF. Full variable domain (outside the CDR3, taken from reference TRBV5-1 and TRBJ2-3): KAGVTQTPRYLIKTRGQQVTLSCSPISGHRSVSWYQQTPGQGLQFLFEYFSETQRNKGNFPGRFSGRQFSNSRSEMNVSTLELGDSALYLCASSLAQGKIDTQYFGPGTRLTVL.

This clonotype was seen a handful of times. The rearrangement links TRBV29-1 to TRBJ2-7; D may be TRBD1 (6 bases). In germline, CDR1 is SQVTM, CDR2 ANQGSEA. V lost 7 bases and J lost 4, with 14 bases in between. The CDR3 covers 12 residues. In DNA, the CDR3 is TGCAGCGCCACCGGACAGAAATACGAGCAGTACTTC. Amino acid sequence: CSATGQKYEQYF.

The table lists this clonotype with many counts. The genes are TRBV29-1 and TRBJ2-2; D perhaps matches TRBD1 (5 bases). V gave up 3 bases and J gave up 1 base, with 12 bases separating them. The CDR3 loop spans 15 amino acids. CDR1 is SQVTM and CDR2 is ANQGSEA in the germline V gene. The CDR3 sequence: CSVDRAGKNTGELFF. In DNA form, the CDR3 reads TGCAGCGTTGATAGGGCAGGGAAGAACACCGGGGAGCTGTTTTTT.

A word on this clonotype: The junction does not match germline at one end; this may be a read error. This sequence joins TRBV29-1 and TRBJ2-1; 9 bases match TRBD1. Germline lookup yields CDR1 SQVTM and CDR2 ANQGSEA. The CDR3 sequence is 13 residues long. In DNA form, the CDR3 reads TGCAGCGTAGAAGCCCTATTAACAGGGGGCAAGTTCTTC. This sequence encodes CSVEALLTGGKFF.

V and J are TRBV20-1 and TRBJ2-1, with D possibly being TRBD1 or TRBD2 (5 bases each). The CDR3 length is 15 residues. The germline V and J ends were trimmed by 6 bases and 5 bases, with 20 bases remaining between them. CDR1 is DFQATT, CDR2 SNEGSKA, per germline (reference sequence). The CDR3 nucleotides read TGCAGTGCCCAGAATGCTTTTGGGGGAAACAATGAGCAGTTCTTC. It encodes CSAQNAFGGNNEQFF.

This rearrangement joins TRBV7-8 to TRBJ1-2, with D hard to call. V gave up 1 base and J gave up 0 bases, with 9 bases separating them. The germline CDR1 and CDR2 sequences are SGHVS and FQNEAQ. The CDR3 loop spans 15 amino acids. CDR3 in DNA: TGTGCCAGCAGCTTAGTCCAGGTAACTAACTATGGCTACACCTTC. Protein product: CASSLVQVTNYGYTF.

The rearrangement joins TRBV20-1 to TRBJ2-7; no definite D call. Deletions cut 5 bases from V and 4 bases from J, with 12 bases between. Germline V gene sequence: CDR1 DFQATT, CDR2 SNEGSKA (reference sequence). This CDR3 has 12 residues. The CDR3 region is CSAARLSYEQYF. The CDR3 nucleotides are TGCAGTGCTGCCCGCCTTTCTTACGAGCAGTACTTC.

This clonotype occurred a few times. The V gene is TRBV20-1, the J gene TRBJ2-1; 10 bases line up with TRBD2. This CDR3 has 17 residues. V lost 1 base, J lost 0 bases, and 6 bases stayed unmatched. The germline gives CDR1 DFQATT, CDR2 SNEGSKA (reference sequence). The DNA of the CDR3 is TGCAGTGCTAGAGTTTCTAGCGGGGGCAGCTCCTACAATGAGCAGTTCTTC. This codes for CSARVSSGGSSYNEQFF.

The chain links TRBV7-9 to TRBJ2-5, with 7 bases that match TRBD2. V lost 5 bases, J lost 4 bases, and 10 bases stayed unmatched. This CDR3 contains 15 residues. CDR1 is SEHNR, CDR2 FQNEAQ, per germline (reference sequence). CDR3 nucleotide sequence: TGTGCCAGCAGCCCGAAAGCGGGACTGGTAGAGACCCAGTACTTC. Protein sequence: CASSPKAGLVETQYF.

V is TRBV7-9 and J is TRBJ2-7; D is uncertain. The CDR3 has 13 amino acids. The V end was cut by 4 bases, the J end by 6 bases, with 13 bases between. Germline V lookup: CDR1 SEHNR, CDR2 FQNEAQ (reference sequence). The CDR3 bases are TGTGCCAGCAGCTCCGGGCCCGCCCGCGAGCAGTACTTC. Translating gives CASSSGPAREQYF.

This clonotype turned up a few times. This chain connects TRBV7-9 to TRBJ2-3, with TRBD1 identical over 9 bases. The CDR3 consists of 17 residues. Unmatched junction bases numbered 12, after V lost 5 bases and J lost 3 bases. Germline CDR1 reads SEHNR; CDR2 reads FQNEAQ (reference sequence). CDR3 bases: TGTGCCAGCAGCCCCATTGGACAGGGGTGGAAGACAGATACGCAGTATTTT. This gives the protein CASSPIGQGWKTDTQYF.

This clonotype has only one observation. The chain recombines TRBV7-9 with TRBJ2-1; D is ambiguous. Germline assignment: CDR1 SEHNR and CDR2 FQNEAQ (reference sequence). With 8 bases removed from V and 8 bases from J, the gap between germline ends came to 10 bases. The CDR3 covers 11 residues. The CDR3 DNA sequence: TGTGCCAGCGGACGGAAGGATGAGCAGTTCTTC. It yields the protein CASGRKDEQFF. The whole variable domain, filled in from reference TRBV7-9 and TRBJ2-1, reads DTGVSQNPRHKITKRGQNVTFRCDPISEHNRLYWYRQTLGQGPEFLTYFQNEAQLEKSRLLSDRFSAERPKGSFSTLEIQRTEQGDSAMYLCASGRKDEQFFGPGTRLTVL.

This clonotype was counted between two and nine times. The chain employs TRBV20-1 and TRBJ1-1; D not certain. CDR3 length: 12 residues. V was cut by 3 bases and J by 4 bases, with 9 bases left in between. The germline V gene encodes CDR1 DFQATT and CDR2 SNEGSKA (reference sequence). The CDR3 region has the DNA TGCAGTGCTAGGCACCAAGGCACTGAAGCTTTCTTT. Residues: CSARHQGTEAFF.

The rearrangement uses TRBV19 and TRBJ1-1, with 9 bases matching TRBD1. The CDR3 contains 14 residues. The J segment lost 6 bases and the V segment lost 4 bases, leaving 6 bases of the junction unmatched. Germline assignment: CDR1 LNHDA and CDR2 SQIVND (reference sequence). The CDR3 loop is CASSTTGTGSEAFF. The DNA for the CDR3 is TGTGCCAGTAGTACAACCGGGACAGGGTCTGAAGCTTTCTTT.

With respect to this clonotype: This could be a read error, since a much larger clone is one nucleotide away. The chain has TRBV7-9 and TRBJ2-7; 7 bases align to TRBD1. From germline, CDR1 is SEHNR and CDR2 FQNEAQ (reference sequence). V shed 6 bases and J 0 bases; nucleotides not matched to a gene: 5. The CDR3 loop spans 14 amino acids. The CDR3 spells CASSSDRISYEQYF. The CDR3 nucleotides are TGTGCCAGCAGTTCGGACAGGATCTCCTACGAGCAGTACTTC.